This TCR beta chain was profiled in a study of T cell changes during pregnancy in multiple sclerosis. This clone has a single count. Libraries were prepared by immunoSEQ multiplex PCR; TCRdb keeps only in-frame clonotypes and omits some of them. This sample has tens of thousands of clones, with over 80% found just once. Per germline, CDR1 MNHEY and CDR2 SMNVEV (reference sequence). The V gene lost 8 bases and the J gene lost 0 bases, with 17 bases spanning the gap. This CDR3 contains 16 residues. The material was peripheral blood, obtained before pregnancy. This chain joins TRBV27 and TRBJ2-1; D is perhaps TRBD2 (6 bases). This sequence originates from a female donor with multiple sclerosis, enrolled in a pregnancy study. The CDR3 sequence is CASLPASASSYNEQFF. In DNA, the CDR3 is TGTGCCAGCCTCCCCGCTAGCGCCAGCTCCTACAATGAGCAGTTCTTC.